This passage covers 21 T cell receptor beta chains from one sample sequenced in a study of cytomegalovirus exposure and HLA in healthy donors. The PCR had 60 Vbeta and 13 Jbeta primers. The method was immunoSEQ multiplex PCR; TCRdb's version includes in-frame clones alone and lacks a portion of them. The sample lists around 170,000 clones, around three quarters seen once, with 4.5% to 6% in the top ten. Sequencing was performed on PBMCs. The receptors originated from a man aged 40-55 years in good health and CMV-seronegative.

The chain uses TRBV13 and TRBJ2-7, with unresolved D. The V gene lost 3 bases and the J gene lost 5 bases, with 8 bases spanning the gap. CDR3 length equals 12 residues. The germline gives CDR1 PRHDT, CDR2 FYEKMQ (reference sequence). CDR3 amino acids: CASSFSPNEQYF. The CDR3 coding sequence is TGTGCCAGCAGCTTTTCCCCAAACGAGCAGTACTTC.

The V call is TRBV6-1, the J call TRBJ1-5; D unresolved. This CDR3 contains 14 residues. Deletions cut 2 bases from V and 2 bases from J, with 7 bases between. CDR1 and CDR2 (germline): MNHNS, SASEGT. The CDR3 is CASSEQNGNQPQHF. The DNA for the CDR3 is TGTGCCAGCAGTGAACAAAATGGCAATCAGCCCCAGCATTTT.

The chain employs TRBV6-6 and TRBJ1-5, with a possible D match to TRBD1 (6 bases). Trimming took 7 bases from V and 0 from J, leaving 10 bases between them. The germline gives CDR1 MNHNY, CDR2 SVGAGI (reference sequence). The CDR3 length is 14 residues. DNA for the CDR3: TGTGCCAGCAACCTGGGGGCTAGCAATCAGCCCCAGCATTTT. Protein: CASNLGASNQPQHF.

The gene calls are TRBV6-1 and TRBJ2-3; D might be TRBD1 (5 bases). Germline loops: CDR1 MNHNS, CDR2 SASEGT. Between the trimmed V and J ends, which lost 0 bases and 2 bases, there was a span of 12 bases. This CDR3 is built from 16 residues. The CDR3 protein is CASSEASFGATDTQYF. CDR3 coding DNA: TGTGCCAGCAGTGAAGCATCCTTTGGGGCCACAGATACGCAGTATTTT.

V gene TRBV19 combines with J gene TRBJ2-7; 7 bases are shared with TRBD1. Trimming took 5 bases from V and 2 from J; bases not matched to a gene: 3. Germline V gene sequence: CDR1 LNHDA, CDR2 SQIVND (reference sequence). There are 13 residues in the CDR3. The CDR3 DNA follows: TGTGCCAGTAGTTTGACAGGGACCTACGAGCAGTACTTC. This codes for CASSLTGTYEQYF.

This chain links TRBV19 with TRBJ2-2; 10 nucleotides align to TRBD2. The germline V gene encodes CDR1 LNHDA and CDR2 SQIVND (reference sequence). After removal of 7 bases from V and 6 bases from J, the junction contained 8 bases not matched to a gene. This CDR3 region has 15 residues. Here the CDR3 DNA reads TGTGCCAGTACCCAAGGACTAGCGGCCGCCGGGGAGCTGTTTTTT. Its protein product is CASTQGLAAAGELFF.

The chain links TRBV9 to TRBJ1-2; 8 positions agree with TRBD1. V dropped 3 bases and J dropped 3; count of bases not matched to a gene: 7. Germline-derived CDR1 and CDR2 are SGDLS and YYNGEE. This CDR3 is 15 amino acids long. DNA of the CDR3: TGTGCCAGCAGCGGACGCAGGGGGCGCGACTATGGCTACACCTTC. Residues: CASSGRRGRDYGYTF.

A few counts support this clone. The rearrangement links TRBV18 to TRBJ1-2, with 11 nucleotides matching TRBD1. CDR1 KGHSH and CDR2 LQKENI come from the germline V gene. Trimming at V came to 0 bases and at J to 6 bases, leaving 6 bases not matched to a gene. The CDR3 runs to 16 residues. The CDR3 spells CASSPPGQGALDGYTF. The CDR3 coding sequence is TGTGCCAGCTCACCACCTGGACAGGGGGCTCTAGATGGCTACACCTTC.

J is TRBJ1-5 and V is TRBV7-8; TRBD1 might be the D (6 bases). The germline V gene encodes CDR1 SGHVS and CDR2 FQNEAQ. This CDR3 is built from 15 residues. The ends were cut back, 3 bases at V and 7 bases at J, with 16 bases in the middle. The CDR3 loop is CASSLDSRLGQPQHF. DNA for the CDR3: TGTGCCAGCAGCTTGGACAGCCGCTTAGGACAGCCCCAGCATTTT.

The genes are TRBV15 and TRBJ2-7, with TRBD2 matching over 8 bases. The CDR3 runs to 18 residues. After removal of 0 bases from V and 0 bases from J, the junction contained 10 bases not matched to a gene. CDR1 and CDR2 (germline): LNHNV, YYDKDF (reference sequence). CDR3 coding DNA: TGTGCCACCAGCAGAGATCGCGAGCTAGCGGGTATCTCCTACGAGCAGTACTTC. Translation gives CATSRDRELAGISYEQYF.

The V call is TRBV29-1, the J call TRBJ2-5; 8 nucleotides match TRBD2. The J call is in doubt because the DNA end fits TRBJ2-7 better. The CDR3 totals 15 residues. From germline, CDR1 is SQVTM and CDR2 ANQGSEA. CDR3: CSVDGRGGGPYEQYF. For the CDR3, the DNA is TGCAGCGTTGACGGCCGGGGGGGCGGTCCCTACGAGCAGTACTTC.

The chain links TRBV5-4 to TRBJ1-2, with a tentative D call TRBD1 (5 bases). V was cut by 0 bases and J by 6 bases, with 6 bases left in between. CDR1 and CDR2 from the germline V gene are SGHNT and YYREEE (reference sequence). The CDR3 is 12 residues long. CDR3 in DNA: TGTGCCAGCAGCTTGGGGGGGGATGGCTACACCTTC. Its protein product is CASSLGGDGYTF.

The V call is TRBV5-6, the J call TRBJ1-4, with TRBD1 matching over 7 bases. Germline CDR1 is SGHDT and CDR2 is YYEEEE. V lost 4 bases to trimming and J lost 8 bases; unmatched junction nucleotides: 11. The CDR3 is 15 residues long. CDR3 in amino acids: CASSETGRGEEKLFF. In DNA form, the CDR3 reads TGTGCCAGCAGCGAGACAGGGAGAGGGGAAGAAAAACTGTTTTTT.

The chain has TRBV29-1 and TRBJ2-7, with D unresolved. V shed 4 bases and J shed 2 bases, with 12 bases lying between them. Germline CDR1 SQVTM, CDR2 ANQGSEA. The CDR3 is 13 amino acids. The CDR3 nucleotides are TGCAGCGTTGGCAGGCACCTGCCCTACGAGCAGTACTTC. Translated: CSVGRHLPYEQYF.

CDR3 bases: TGTGCCAGCAGGTACAGGGGGCGGAATACTGAAGCTTTCTTT. It encodes CASRYRGRNTEAFF. The rearrangement links TRBV6-5 to TRBJ1-1; TRBD1 agrees at 9 bases. The CDR3 is made up of 14 amino acids. CDR1 is MNHEY, CDR2 SVGAGI, per germline. V trimming: 6 bases; J trimming: 5 bases; junction bases outside the gene matches: 7.

V usage is TRBV30 and J usage is TRBJ1-1; TRBD1 is a possible D gene (5 bases). V shed 3 bases and J shed 7 bases, with 21 bases lying between them. CDR3 length equals 15 residues. Germline V gene data show CDR1 as GTSNPN and CDR2 as SVGIG (reference sequence). The CDR3 DNA reads TGTGCCTGGAGCCTCCCGGGGGGAGGGTTTGGTGAAGCTTTCTTT. It specifies CAWSLPGGGFGEAFF.

The rearrangement joins TRBV5-1 to TRBJ2-5, with 7 bases identical to TRBD2. There are 14 residues in the CDR3. Germline V gives CDR1 SGHRS, CDR2 YFSETQ. After removal of 4 bases from V and 4 bases from J, the junction contained 7 bases not matched to a gene. The CDR3 coding sequence is TGCGCCAGCAGCCCCGTCTCGGGGGGAGAGACCCAGTACTTC. This codes for CASSPVSGGETQYF.

The chain is built from TRBV5-4 and TRBJ2-2, with a weak D call TRBD1 (6 bases). V shed 4 bases and J shed 1 base, with 11 bases lying between them. The germline CDR1 and CDR2 sequences are SGHNT and YYREEE (reference sequence). The CDR3 consists of 15 residues. The CDR3 protein is CASSRKGQNTGELFF. The CDR3 region has the DNA TGTGCCAGCAGCCGAAAGGGACAGAACACCGGGGAGCTGTTTTTT.

J is TRBJ2-7 and V is TRBV6-1, with TRBD2 identical over 9 bases. The CDR3 covers 16 residues. The germline CDR1 and CDR2 sequences are MNHNS and SASEGT. Unmatched junction bases numbered 6, after V lost 2 bases and J lost 1 base. The CDR3: CASSELGLAGSYEQYF. CDR3 nucleotides: TGTGCCAGCAGTGAACTGGGCCTAGCGGGATCCTACGAGCAGTACTTC.

The rearrangement links TRBV11-3 to TRBJ2-2; 9 bases line up with TRBD2. Germline V gives CDR1 SGHNT, CDR2 YENEEA. There are 15 residues in the CDR3. Unmatched junction bases numbered 6, after V lost 5 bases and J lost 5 bases. The CDR3 DNA follows: TGTGCCAGCAGCCGGACTAGCGTTATGACCGGGGAGCTGTTTTTT. This sequence encodes CASSRTSVMTGELFF. Together with reference TRBV11-3 and TRBJ2-2, the CDR3 gives the full variable domain: EAGVVQSPRYKIIEKKQPVAFWCNPISGHNTLYWYLQNLGQGPELLIRYENEEAVDDSQLPKDRFSAERLKGVDSTLKIQPAELGDSAVYLCASSRTSVMTGELFFGEGSRLTVL.

J is TRBJ2-7 and V is TRBV7-2; 7 bases line up with TRBD1. Germline V gene data show CDR1 as SGHTA and CDR2 as FQGNSA. This CDR3 has 14 amino acids. V dropped 6 bases and J dropped 4; count of bases not matched to a gene: 9. This CDR3 is CASSTSQGWYEQYF. The CDR3 DNA reads as TGTGCCAGCAGTACGTCACAGGGGTGGTACGAGCAGTACTTC.